Below, 18 T cell receptor beta chains from the same sample are listed, as sequenced in a study of technical replicates of blood from several donors. Assay: immunoSEQ multiplex PCR; the TCRdb copy retains only in-frame clones and omits some. The sample has about 80,000 clones; around nine tenths are singletons. Sequencing was carried out using T cells isolated from PBMCs. The receptors were sampled from a human donor in good health.

This clone was seen just once. The chain has TRBV9 and TRBJ2-2; 7 bases are shared with TRBD1. Germline-derived CDR1 and CDR2 are SGDLS and YYNGEE. After removal of 0 bases from V and 1 base from J, the junction contained 6 bases not matched to a gene. This CDR3 is 17 amino acids long. Here the CDR3 reads CASSVAVDRENTGELFF. The DNA for the CDR3 is TGTGCCAGCAGCGTAGCTGTCGACAGGGAGAACACCGGGGAGCTGTTTTTT.

The chain combines TRBV7-2 with TRBJ2-1; D might be TRBD1 (5 bases). This CDR3 is 15 amino acids long. V was trimmed by 3 bases and J by 0 bases, leaving 9 bases between them. Germline V lookup: CDR1 SGHTA, CDR2 FQGNSA. CDR3 sequence (DNA): TGTGCCAGCAGCTTTGACAGAGGCTCCTACAATGAGCAGTTCTTC. Amino acids: CASSFDRGSYNEQFF.

This clone showed up just once. The chain couples TRBV10-3 to TRBJ2-3; 12 nucleotides match TRBD2. The CDR3 loop spans 15 amino acids. Germline V gives CDR1 ENHRY, CDR2 SYGVKD. The junction had 2 bases not matched to a gene; V was cut back by 2 bases and J by 5 bases. The DNA for the CDR3 is TGTGCCATCAGTGAGACTAGCGGGAGGATAGATACGCAGTATTTT. Protein: CAISETSGRIDTQYF.

The chain uses TRBV2 and TRBJ2-7; D perhaps matches TRBD2 (6 bases). The V and J ends lost 4 bases and 4 bases respectively, with 11 bases between them. This CDR3 spans 13 amino acids. Germline loops: CDR1 SNHLY, CDR2 FYNNEI. CDR3 bases: TGTGCCAGCAGTGTTGATAGCGGTTACGAGCAGTACTTC. Translation: CASSVDSGYEQYF.

This chain connects TRBV4-1 to TRBJ1-5, with 8 positions matching TRBD1. The junction had 2 bases not matched to a gene; V was cut back by 1 base and J by 6 bases. There are 14 residues in the CDR3. Germline values: CDR1 MGHRA, CDR2 YSYEKL. As DNA, the CDR3 is TGCGCCAGCAGCCAAGCCACAGGGGGTCAGCCCCAGCATTTT. Protein sequence: CASSQATGGQPQHF.

V is TRBV11-2 and J is TRBJ1-2, with 7 nucleotides matching TRBD1. This CDR3 has 15 amino acids. J lost 1 base, V lost 5 bases, and 7 bases had no gene match. Germline V CDR1 and CDR2: SGHAT, FQNNGV. The CDR3 protein is CASSLSDRLNYGYTF. The CDR3 DNA reads TGTGCCAGCAGCCTATCGGACAGGCTTAACTATGGCTACACCTTC. The full variable domain, with the rest looked up from reference TRBV11-2 and TRBJ1-2, is EAGVAQSPRYKIIEKRQSVAFWCNPISGHATLYWYQQILGQGPKLLIQFQNNGVVDDSQLPKDRFSAERLKGVDSTLKIQPAKLEDSAVYLCASSLSDRLNYGYTFGSGTRLTVV.

This clone was detected only once. V gene TRBV18 combines with J gene TRBJ1-1; TRBD1 matches 12 bases. CDR1 and CDR2 from the germline V gene are KGHSH and LQKENI. There are 16 residues in the CDR3. Losses at the gene ends were 4 bases for V and 1 base for J; bases not matched to a gene: 4. Written as DNA, the CDR3 is TGTGCCAGCTCACTGGGACAGGGGGCGCGGAACACTGAAGCTTTCTTT. It translates to CASSLGQGARNTEAFF.

Only a few counts were recorded for this clone. The V gene is TRBV2, the J gene TRBJ2-7, with 11 bases that match TRBD2. Germline V CDR1 and CDR2: SNHLY, FYNNEI. This CDR3 has 15 residues. Trimming cost V 6 bases and J 1 base; bases outside gene matches: 5. The CDR3 coding sequence is TGTGCCAGCAGCCCACTAGCGGGAGTTTCCTACGAGCAGTACTTC. This sequence encodes CASSPLAGVSYEQYF.

This chain uses TRBV28 with TRBJ2-7; no clear D. This CDR3 region has 11 residues. The V end lost 5 bases, the J end lost 2 bases, and 4 bases lay between the germline ends. Looked up from germline, CDR1 is MDHEN and CDR2 is SYDVKM. This CDR3 is CASSRAYEQYF. CDR3 DNA sequence: TGTGCCAGCAGTAGAGCCTACGAGCAGTACTTC.

This chain connects TRBV9 to TRBJ2-1; weak D call: TRBD2 (6 bases). CDR3 length: 14 residues. V dropped 0 bases and J dropped 2 bases, with 6 bases sitting between them. The germline gives CDR1 SGDLS, CDR2 YYNGEE. The CDR3 protein is CASSVGLAYNEQFF. The CDR3 DNA reads as TGTGCCAGCAGCGTAGGACTAGCCTACAATGAGCAGTTCTTC.

The chain employs TRBV14 and TRBJ2-7, with D hard to call. V was pared by 0 bases and J by 7 bases, with 10 bases between. Germline V gives CDR1 SGHDN, CDR2 FVKESK. This CDR3 comprises 13 residues. The CDR3 nucleotides read TGTGCCAGCAGCCAAGAAATACCGCAGGAGCAGTACTTC. It translates to CASSQEIPQEQYF.

This chain uses TRBV7-9 with TRBJ1-1, with 10 bases matching TRBD1. The J segment lost 6 bases and the V segment lost 5 bases, leaving 3 bases of the junction unmatched. The CDR3 is made up of 13 amino acids. Germline values: CDR1 SEHNR, CDR2 FQNEAQ (reference sequence). CDR3 nucleotides: TGTGCCAGCAGCGGGGACAGGGGTCCTGAAGCTTTCTTT. Amino acids: CASSGDRGPEAFF.

V and J are TRBV28 and TRBJ2-7; 9 nucleotides line up with TRBD1. The ends lost 6 bases at V and 3 bases at J; junction bases unmatched: 9. The CDR3 loop spans 15 amino acids. Per germline, CDR1 MDHEN and CDR2 SYDVKM. The CDR3 sequence: CASSYPGQGNYEQYF. CDR3 DNA: TGTGCCAGCAGCTACCCGGGACAGGGAAACTACGAGCAGTACTTC.

The chain carries TRBV7-3 and TRBJ2-3; 8 bases are a match to TRBD2. In germline, CDR1 is SGHTA, CDR2 FQGTGA. There are 16 residues in the CDR3. J gave up 1 base and V 2 bases, and 5 bases lay outside the gene matches. CDR3 protein: CASSLPAGGRTDTQYF. CDR3 nucleotides: TGTGCCAGCAGCTTACCGGCGGGAGGTCGCACAGATACGCAGTATTTT.

This chain joins TRBV7-2 and TRBJ2-1, with D possibly being TRBD2 (6 bases). V lost 5 bases and J lost 9, with 17 bases in between. From germline, CDR1 is SGHTA and CDR2 FQGNSA. The CDR3 runs 14 residues. CDR3 residues: CASSPGTNGGEQFF. The CDR3 DNA follows: TGTGCCAGCAGCCCGGGTACGAACGGGGGTGAGCAGTTCTTC.

Only one count was recorded for this clone. The rearrangement joins TRBV6-4 to TRBJ2-1; the D is unclear. The CDR3 is 11 residues long. The germline V and J ends were trimmed by 2 bases and 6 bases, with 2 bases remaining between them. Germline CDR1 and CDR2: MRHNA and SNTAGT. This CDR3 reads CASSDRNEQFF. The CDR3 nucleotides are TGTGCCAGCAGTGACCGCAATGAGCAGTTCTTC.

The rearrangement links TRBV29-1 to TRBJ2-7; 7 positions match TRBD1. V gave up 2 bases and J gave up 4 bases; unmatched junction bases: 11. Per germline, CDR1 SQVTM and CDR2 ANQGSEA. This CDR3 spans 15 amino acids. CDR3 DNA sequence: TGCAGCGTTGAACGGACAGGCCCTCTAACTTACGAGCAGTACTTC. This codes for CSVERTGPLTYEQYF.

This rearrangement joins TRBV28 to TRBJ1-1; 8 bases are a match to TRBD1. This CDR3 has 13 residues. Germline CDR1 reads MDHEN; CDR2 reads SYDVKM. V was clipped by 7 bases and J by 6 bases; unmatched bases: 7. The CDR3 DNA reads TGTGCCAGCACCATAGACAGGGGAGCTGAAGCTTTCTTT. Amino acid sequence: CASTIDRGAEAFF.